This passage covers 21 T cell receptor beta chains from one sample sequenced in a study of cytomegalovirus exposure and HLA in healthy donors. Assay used: immunoSEQ multiplex PCR; TCRdb lists only in-frame clones, some missing. This sample carries over 200,000 clones, around 90% of them seen once, and the ten largest clones take 3% to 3.5%. Sequenced sample: PBMCs. The source of these receptors is a woman aged 25 to 45 in good health and CMV-seronegative.

This clone was seen only once. J is TRBJ2-3 and V is TRBV15; TRBD2 matches 10 bases. Germline loops: CDR1 LNHNV, CDR2 YYDKDF (reference sequence). The CDR3 is 16 residues long. Unmatched junction bases numbered 10, after V lost 8 bases and J lost 2 bases. CDR3 DNA sequence: TGTGCCACCTCTCCGGGTAGCGGGAGGCTCACAGATACGCAGTATTTT. As protein: CATSPGSGRLTDTQYF.

The chain combines TRBV30 with TRBJ1-1, with 7 bases that match TRBD1. The CDR3 covers 13 residues. The germline CDR1 and CDR2 sequences are GTSNPN and SVGIG (reference sequence). V trimming: 3 bases; J trimming: 6 bases; junction bases outside the gene matches: 7. CDR3 loop: CAWRTGLGPEAFF. The DNA for the CDR3 is TGTGCCTGGAGGACAGGGTTAGGTCCTGAAGCTTTCTTT.

This clone was seen just once. The chain links TRBV2 to TRBJ2-7; 11 bases are a match to TRBD2. The CDR3 spans 13 residues. J was trimmed by 4 bases and V by 6 bases; bases with no gene match: 2. Per germline, CDR1 SNHLY and CDR2 FYNNEI. The CDR3 here is CASRLAGDYEQYF. For the CDR3, the DNA is TGTGCCAGCAGACTAGCGGGAGATTACGAGCAGTACTTC.

The chain combines TRBV2 with TRBJ2-7; TRBD2 is a possible D gene (5 bases). The germline V gene encodes CDR1 SNHLY and CDR2 FYNNEI. V was clipped by 4 bases and J by 6 bases, with 16 bases between them. The length of the CDR3 is 14 residues. This chain's CDR3 is CASSVAGVMGEQYF. The CDR3 nucleotides are TGTGCCAGCAGTGTGGCCGGGGTTATGGGCGAGCAGTACTTC.

The chain links TRBV7-6 to TRBJ2-7; maybe TRBD2 (5 bases). The CDR3 loop spans 13 amino acids. Germline V lookup: CDR1 SGHVS, CDR2 FNYEAQ. V was cut by 2 bases and J by 3 bases, with 8 bases left in between. The CDR3, as DNA: TGTGCCAGCAGCTTATCCGGACTCTACGAGCAGTACTTC. It codes for CASSLSGLYEQYF.

A note on this clone: The sample carries other DNA sequences with the same CDR3. The chain uses TRBV9 and TRBJ2-3; D is ambiguous. The CDR3 has 12 residues. The germline CDR1 and CDR2 sequences are SGDLS and YYNGEE. V was pared by 3 bases and J by 0 bases, with 2 bases between. The CDR3 DNA follows: TGTGCCAGCAGCGCGAGCACAGATACGCAGTATTTT. As protein: CASSASTDTQYF.

The V and J genes are TRBV7-2 and TRBJ2-5, with 9 bases identical to TRBD2. The V gene's germline CDR1 is SGHTA and CDR2 FQGNSA. The CDR3 covers 14 residues. The V segment lost 2 bases and the J segment 4 bases; nucleotides outside the gene matches: 2. The CDR3 here is CASSLILAGETQYF. In nucleotides, the CDR3 is TGTGCCAGCAGCTTAATACTAGCGGGAGAGACCCAGTACTTC. Full variable domain (rest looked up from reference TRBV7-2 and TRBJ2-5): GAGVSQSPSNKVTEKGKDVELRCDPISGHTALYWYRQSLGQGLEFLIYFQGNSAPDKSGLPSDRFSAERTGGSVSTLTIQRTQQEDSAVYLCASSLILAGETQYFGPGTRLLVL.

The chain carries TRBV6-1 and TRBJ1-5, with TRBD1 matching over 8 bases. This CDR3 contains 15 residues. Germline CDR1 is MNHNS and CDR2 is SASEGT. The V and J ends lost 5 bases and 0 bases, in that order; junction bases with no gene match: 3. This chain's CDR3 is CASSQGAISNQPQHF. The CDR3, as DNA: TGTGCCAGCAGTCAGGGGGCCATTAGCAATCAGCCCCAGCATTTT.

This clone was seen more than once but under ten times. The chain joins TRBV6-4 to TRBJ2-3; 7 nucleotides line up with TRBD1. Germline V gives CDR1 MRHNA, CDR2 SNTAGT. V lost 8 bases and J lost 2; bases outside the gene matches: 4. The CDR3 consists of 13 residues. The CDR3 reads CASSQGFTDTQYF. For the CDR3, the DNA is TGTGCCAGCTCACAGGGGTTCACAGATACGCAGTATTTT.

With regard to this clone: Different DNA sequences within this sample yield the same CDR3. The V call is TRBV19, the J call TRBJ1-5; 7 bases match TRBD1. The germline V gene has CDR1 LNHDA and CDR2 SQIVND (reference sequence). V gave up 9 bases and J gave up 2 bases; unmatched junction bases: 7. The CDR3 length is 14 residues. This CDR3 is CASLDRVGNQPQHF. The CDR3 coding sequence is TGTGCCAGCTTAGACAGGGTGGGCAATCAGCCCCAGCATTTT.

This clone was seen only once. The CDR3 DNA is TGTGCCAGCAGTTTTCAGGAAAAACTGTTTTTT. Its protein is CASSFQEKLFF. The chain has TRBV28 and TRBJ1-4; D is undetermined. CDR3 size: 11 residues. Trimming pared 3 bases from V and 8 bases from J, leaving 4 bases between. CDR1 is MDHEN and CDR2 is SYDVKM in the germline V gene.

This chain joins TRBV28 and TRBJ1-4; the match to TRBD1 covers 8 bases. Per germline, CDR1 MDHEN and CDR2 SYDVKM. The V and J ends lost 2 bases and 7 bases, in that order; junction bases with no gene match: 6. The CDR3 contains 15 residues. The CDR3 protein is CASSLGQGAAEKLFF. The CDR3, as DNA: TGTGCCAGCAGTTTAGGGCAGGGGGCGGCTGAAAAACTGTTTTTT.

The rearrangement links TRBV5-1 to TRBJ2-7; D is possibly TRBD2 (6 bases). The V gene's germline CDR1 is SGHRS and CDR2 YFSETQ. V was shortened by 4 bases and J by 2 bases, with 10 bases between the two germline ends. The CDR3 length is 13 residues. The CDR3 coding sequence is TGCGCCAGCAGCCCGGGACTCACCTACGAGCAGTACTTC. Amino acids: CASSPGLTYEQYF.

This clone has a handful of counts. The gene calls are TRBV7-2 and TRBJ1-5, with 7 bases that match TRBD1. The CDR3 has 15 amino acids. The germline V gene has CDR1 SGHTA and CDR2 FQGNSA. The junction had 11 bases not matched to a gene; V was cut back by 3 bases and J by 9 bases. This CDR3 reads CASSFGQAGVGPQHF. CDR3 sequence (DNA): TGTGCCAGCAGCTTTGGACAGGCCGGCGTTGGGCCCCAGCATTTT.

This chain uses TRBV7-2 with TRBJ2-2, with D possibly TRBD2 on 6 matching bases. There are 17 residues in the CDR3. CDR1 is SGHTA, CDR2 FQGNSA, per germline. The V end lost 0 bases, the J end lost 0 bases, and 11 bases lay between the germline ends. The CDR3 here is CASSLAGGLANTGELFF. CDR3 coding DNA: TGTGCCAGCAGCTTAGCGGGAGGTCTGGCGAACACCGGGGAGCTGTTTTTT.

CDR3 sequence: CASSFGQPQETQYF. CDR3 sequence (DNA): TGTGCCAGCAGCTTCGGGCAACCCCAAGAGACCCAGTACTTC. The rearrangement uses TRBV7-7 and TRBJ2-5; the D is unclear. This CDR3 is built from 14 residues. V was cut by 3 bases and J by 1 base, with 9 bases left in between. Germline V gene data show CDR1 as SSHAT and CDR2 as FNYEAQ (reference sequence).

This sequence joins TRBV7-9 and TRBJ1-4, with 9 bases identical to TRBD1. From germline, CDR1 is SEHNR and CDR2 FQNEAQ (reference sequence). Germline trimming cut 3 bases from V and 7 bases from J; bases unmatched to any gene: 6. This CDR3 spans 15 amino acids. The CDR3 protein is CASSFTGGRREKLFF. DNA of the CDR3: TGTGCCAGCAGCTTCACAGGGGGCCGGCGTGAAAAACTGTTTTTT.

This clone appeared a few times. The CDR3 DNA reads TGTGCCGTGAATGGGGGGCCCGGAAACACCATATATTTT. It is translated as CAVNGGPGNTIYF. The rearrangement joins TRBV10-3 to TRBJ1-3; perhaps TRBD1 as D (6 bases). The ends were cut back, 11 bases at V and 4 bases at J, with 15 bases in the middle. Per the germline V gene, CDR1 is ENHRY and CDR2 is SYGVKD. This CDR3 contains 13 residues.

This clone appeared a single time. This chain connects TRBV5-6 to TRBJ2-1; 9 bases fit TRBD1. The CDR3 runs to 16 residues. The germline CDR1 and CDR2 sequences are SGHDT and YYEEEE. The V segment lost 4 bases and the J segment 2 bases; nucleotides outside the gene matches: 7. CDR3 sequence: CASSLSTGGAYNEQFF. In DNA form, the CDR3 reads TGTGCCAGCAGCCTGTCAACAGGGGGCGCCTACAATGAGCAGTTCTTC.

The chain joins TRBV19 to TRBJ2-3; a weak D match, TRBD2 (5 bases). Germline loops: CDR1 LNHDA, CDR2 SQIVND (reference sequence). The CDR3 totals 14 residues. The V end lost 3 bases, the J end lost 2 bases, and 9 bases lay between the germline ends. The CDR3 DNA follows: TGTGCCAGTAGTATTACGGGGTACACAGATACGCAGTATTTT. As protein: CASSITGYTDTQYF.

V and J are TRBV7-2 and TRBJ1-5; TRBD1 aligns across 9 bases. The CDR3 is 15 amino acids. Germline CDR1 and CDR2: SGHTA and FQGNSA. Germline trimming cut 5 bases from V and 5 bases from J; bases unmatched to any gene: 7. CDR3 nucleotide sequence: TGTGCCAGCAGCGGTACAGGGGGCGCGGATCAGCCCCAGCATTTT. Its translation is CASSGTGGADQPQHF.